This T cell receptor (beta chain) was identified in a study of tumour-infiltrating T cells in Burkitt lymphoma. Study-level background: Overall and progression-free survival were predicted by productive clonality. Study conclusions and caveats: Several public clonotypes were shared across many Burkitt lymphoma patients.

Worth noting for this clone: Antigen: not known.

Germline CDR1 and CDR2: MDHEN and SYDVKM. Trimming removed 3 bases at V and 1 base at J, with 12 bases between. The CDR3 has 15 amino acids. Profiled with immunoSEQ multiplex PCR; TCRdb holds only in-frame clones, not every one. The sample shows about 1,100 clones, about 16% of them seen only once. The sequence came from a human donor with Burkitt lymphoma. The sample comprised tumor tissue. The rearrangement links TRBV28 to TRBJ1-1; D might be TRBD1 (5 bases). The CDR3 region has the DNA TGTGCCAGCAGTTTGGCAGGGTCGAGGAACACTGAAGCTTTCTTT. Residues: CASSLAGSRNTEAFF.